This T cell receptor beta chain was retrieved from a study of blood T cell repertoires in COVID-19. Study as a whole: Material from acute and convalescent COVID-19 was sourced from the United States, Italy and Spain. T cells, B-cell-depleted T cells, or PBMCs supplied cDNA or gDNA.

CDR1 and CDR2 from the germline V gene are LNHNV and YYDKDF (reference sequence). There are 17 residues in the CDR3. Between the trimmed V and J ends, which lost 0 bases and 4 bases, there was a span of 15 bases. Source study methods: Amplification from reference gene primers served as the basis for estimated nucleated cell counts. Repertoires were generated with immunoSEQ multiplex PCR, while TCRdb's copy carries only in-frame clones and drops some. V, J and clone size are taken as reported in that table, and D and trimming were inferred from the DNA itself. The sample holds approximately 260,000 clones; 90% are singletons and the top ten take roughly 3.3%.

The rearrangement joins TRBV15 to TRBJ2-2; perhaps TRBD2 as D (6 bases). The sample was peripheral blood. The TCR was taken from a woman aged 40 to 50 with acute or convalescent COVID-19. In DNA, the CDR3 is TGTGCCACCAGCAGAGATCAGGGACTTGTGAGCACCGGGGAGCTGTTTTTT. Translated, it gives CATSRDQGLVSTGELFF.